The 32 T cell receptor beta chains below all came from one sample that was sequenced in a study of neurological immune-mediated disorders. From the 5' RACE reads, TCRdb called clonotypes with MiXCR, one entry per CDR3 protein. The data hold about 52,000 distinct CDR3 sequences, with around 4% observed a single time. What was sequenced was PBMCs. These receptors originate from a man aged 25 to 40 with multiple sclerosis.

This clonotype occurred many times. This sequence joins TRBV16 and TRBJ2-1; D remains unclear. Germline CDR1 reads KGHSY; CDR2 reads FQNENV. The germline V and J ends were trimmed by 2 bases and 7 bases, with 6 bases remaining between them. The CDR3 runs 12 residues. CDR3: CASSQGKNEQFF. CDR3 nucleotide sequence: TGTGCCAGCAGCCAAGGTAAAAATGAGCAGTTCTTC.

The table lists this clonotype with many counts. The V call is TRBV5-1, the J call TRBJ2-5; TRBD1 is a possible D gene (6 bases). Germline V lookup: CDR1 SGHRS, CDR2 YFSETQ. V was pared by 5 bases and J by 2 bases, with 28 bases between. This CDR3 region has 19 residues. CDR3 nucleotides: TGCGCCAGCAGTCGGCATTTCCGCGCTCCCCGGACAGAACAAGAGACCCAGTACTTC. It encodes CASSRHFRAPRTEQETQYF.

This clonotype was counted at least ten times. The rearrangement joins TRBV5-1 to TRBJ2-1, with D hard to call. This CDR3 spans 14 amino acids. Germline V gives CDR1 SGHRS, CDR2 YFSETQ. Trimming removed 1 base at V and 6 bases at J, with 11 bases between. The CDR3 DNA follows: TGCGCCAGCAGCTTGCCCCTCCTGGGCAATGAGCAGTTCTTC. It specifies CASSLPLLGNEQFF. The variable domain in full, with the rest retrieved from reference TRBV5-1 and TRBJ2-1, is KAGVTQTPRYLIKTRGQQVTLSCSPISGHRSVSWYQQTPGQGLQFLFEYFSETQRNKGNFPGRFSGRQFSNSRSEMNVSTLELGDSALYLCASSLPLLGNEQFFGPGTRLTVL.

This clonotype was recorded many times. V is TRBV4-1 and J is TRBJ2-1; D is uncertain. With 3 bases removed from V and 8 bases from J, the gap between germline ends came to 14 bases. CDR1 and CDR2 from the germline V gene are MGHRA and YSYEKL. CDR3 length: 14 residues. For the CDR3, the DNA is TGCGCCAGCAGCCAGACGTCTAGTTTTTATGAGCAGTTCTTC. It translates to CASSQTSSFYEQFF.

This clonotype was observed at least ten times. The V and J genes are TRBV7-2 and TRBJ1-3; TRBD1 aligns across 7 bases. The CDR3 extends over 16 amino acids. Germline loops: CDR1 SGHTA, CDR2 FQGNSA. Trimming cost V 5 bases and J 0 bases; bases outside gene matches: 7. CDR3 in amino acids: CASSPTGQSSGNTIYF. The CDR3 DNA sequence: TGTGCCAGCAGCCCTACGGGACAGAGCTCTGGAAACACCATATATTTT.

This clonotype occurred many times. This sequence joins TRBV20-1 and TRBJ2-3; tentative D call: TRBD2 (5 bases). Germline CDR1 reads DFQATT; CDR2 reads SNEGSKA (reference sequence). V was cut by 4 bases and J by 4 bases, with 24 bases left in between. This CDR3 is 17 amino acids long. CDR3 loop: CSAISRGSSTESDTQYF. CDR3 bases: TGCAGTGCTATATCTAGAGGGAGTTCGACGGAGTCAGATACGCAGTATTTT.

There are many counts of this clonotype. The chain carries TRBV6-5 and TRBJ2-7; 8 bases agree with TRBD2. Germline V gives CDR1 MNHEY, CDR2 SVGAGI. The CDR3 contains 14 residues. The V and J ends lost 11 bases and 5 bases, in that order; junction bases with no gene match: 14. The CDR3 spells CAGDLVGRDNEQYF. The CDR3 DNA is TGTGCCGGCGACTTGGTCGGGAGGGATAACGAGCAGTACTTC.

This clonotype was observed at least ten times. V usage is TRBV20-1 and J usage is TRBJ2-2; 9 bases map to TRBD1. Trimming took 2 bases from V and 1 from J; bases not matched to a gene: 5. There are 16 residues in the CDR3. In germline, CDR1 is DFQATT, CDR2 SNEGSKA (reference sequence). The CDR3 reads CSARILDRGNTGELFF. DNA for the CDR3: TGCAGTGCTAGAATCCTGGACAGGGGGAACACCGGGGAGCTGTTTTTT.

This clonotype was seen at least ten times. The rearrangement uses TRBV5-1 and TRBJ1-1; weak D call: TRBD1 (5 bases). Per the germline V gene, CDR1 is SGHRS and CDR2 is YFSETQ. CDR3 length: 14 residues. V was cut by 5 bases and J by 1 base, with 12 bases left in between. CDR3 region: CASRGGDGNTEAFF. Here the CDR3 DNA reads TGCGCCAGCAGGGGAGGGGACGGGAACACTGAAGCTTTCTTT.

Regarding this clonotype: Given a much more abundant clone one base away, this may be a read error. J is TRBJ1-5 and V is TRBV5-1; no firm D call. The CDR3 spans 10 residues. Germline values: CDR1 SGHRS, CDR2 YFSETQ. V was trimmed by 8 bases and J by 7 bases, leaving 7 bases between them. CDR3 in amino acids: CARSPQPQHF. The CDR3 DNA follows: TGCGCCAGAAGCCCGCAGCCCCAGCATTTT.

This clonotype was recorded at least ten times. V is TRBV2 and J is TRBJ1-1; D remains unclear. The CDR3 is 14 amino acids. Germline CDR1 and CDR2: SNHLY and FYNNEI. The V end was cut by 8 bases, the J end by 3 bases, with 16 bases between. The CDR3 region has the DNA TGTGCCAGCGGTCCGAGGCGCCCTCACACTGAAGCTTTCTTT. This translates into CASGPRRPHTEAFF.

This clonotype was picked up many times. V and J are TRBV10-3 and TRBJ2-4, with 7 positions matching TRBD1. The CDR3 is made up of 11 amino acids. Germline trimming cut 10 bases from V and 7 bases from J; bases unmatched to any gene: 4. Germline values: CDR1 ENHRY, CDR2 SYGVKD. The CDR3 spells CATGTANIQYF. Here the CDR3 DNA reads TGTGCCACCGGGACAGCGAACATTCAGTACTTC.

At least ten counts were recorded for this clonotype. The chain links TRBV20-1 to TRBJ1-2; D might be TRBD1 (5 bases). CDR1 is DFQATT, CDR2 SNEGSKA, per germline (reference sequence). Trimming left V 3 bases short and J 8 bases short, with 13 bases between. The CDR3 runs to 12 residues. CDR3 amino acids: CSASHGGMGYTF. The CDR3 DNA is TGCAGTGCTAGTCATGGGGGGATGGGCTACACCTTC.

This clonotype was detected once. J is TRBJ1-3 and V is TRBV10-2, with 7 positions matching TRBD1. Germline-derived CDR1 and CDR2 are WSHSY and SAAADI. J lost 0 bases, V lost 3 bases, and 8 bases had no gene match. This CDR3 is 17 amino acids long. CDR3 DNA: TGCGCCAGCAGTGATAGGGACAGCGATCCCTCTGGAAACACCATATATTTT. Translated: CASSDRDSDPSGNTIYF.

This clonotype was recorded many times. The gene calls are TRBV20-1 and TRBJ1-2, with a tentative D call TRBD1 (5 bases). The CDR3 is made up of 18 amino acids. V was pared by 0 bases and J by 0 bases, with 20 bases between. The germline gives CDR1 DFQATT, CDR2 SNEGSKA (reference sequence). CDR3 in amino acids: CSAREGAELNLANYGYTF. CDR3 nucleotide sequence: TGCAGTGCTAGAGAAGGGGCAGAACTTAACTTAGCTAACTATGGCTACACCTTC.

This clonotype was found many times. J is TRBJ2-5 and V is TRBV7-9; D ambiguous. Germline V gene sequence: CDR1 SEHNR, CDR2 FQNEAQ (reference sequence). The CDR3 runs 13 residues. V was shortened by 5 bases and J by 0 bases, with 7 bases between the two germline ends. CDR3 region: CASSGLDQETQYF. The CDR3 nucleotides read TGTGCCAGCAGCGGGCTAGACCAAGAGACCCAGTACTTC.

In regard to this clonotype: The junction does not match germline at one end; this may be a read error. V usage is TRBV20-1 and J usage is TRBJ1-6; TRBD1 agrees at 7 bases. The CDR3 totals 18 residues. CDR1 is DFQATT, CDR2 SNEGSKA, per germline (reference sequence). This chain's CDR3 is CSARARDSPFFYNSPLNF. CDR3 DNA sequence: TGCAGTGCTAGAGCCCGGGACAGTCCTTTTTTCTATAATTCACCCCTCAACTTT.

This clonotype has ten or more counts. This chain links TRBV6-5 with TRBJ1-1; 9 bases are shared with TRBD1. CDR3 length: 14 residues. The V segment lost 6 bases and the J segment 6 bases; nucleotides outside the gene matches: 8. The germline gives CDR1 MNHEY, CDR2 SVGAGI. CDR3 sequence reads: CASRDGQGRAEAFF. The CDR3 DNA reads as TGTGCCAGCAGGGATGGACAGGGGAGAGCTGAAGCTTTCTTT.

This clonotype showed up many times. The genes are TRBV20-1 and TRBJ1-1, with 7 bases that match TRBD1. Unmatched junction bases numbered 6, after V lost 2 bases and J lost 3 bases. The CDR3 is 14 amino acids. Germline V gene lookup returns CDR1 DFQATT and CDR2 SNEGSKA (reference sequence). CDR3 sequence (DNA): TGCAGTGCTAGAAGTGGGCAGGGGGACACTGAAGCTTTCTTT. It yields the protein CSARSGQGDTEAFF.

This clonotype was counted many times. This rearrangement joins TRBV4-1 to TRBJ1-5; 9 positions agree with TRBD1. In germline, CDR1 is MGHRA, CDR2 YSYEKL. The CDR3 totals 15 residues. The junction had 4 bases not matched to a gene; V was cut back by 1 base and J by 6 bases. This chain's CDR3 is CASSQGDRVPQPQHF. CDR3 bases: TGCGCCAGCAGCCAAGGGGACAGGGTGCCTCAGCCCCAGCATTTT.

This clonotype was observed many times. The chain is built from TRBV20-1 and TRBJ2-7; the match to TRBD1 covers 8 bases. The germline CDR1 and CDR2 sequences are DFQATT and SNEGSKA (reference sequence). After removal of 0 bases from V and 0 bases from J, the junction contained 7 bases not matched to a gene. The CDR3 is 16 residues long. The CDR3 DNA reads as TGCAGTGCTAGAGATGAGACAGGGGCTGACTCCTACGAGCAGTACTTC. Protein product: CSARDETGADSYEQYF.

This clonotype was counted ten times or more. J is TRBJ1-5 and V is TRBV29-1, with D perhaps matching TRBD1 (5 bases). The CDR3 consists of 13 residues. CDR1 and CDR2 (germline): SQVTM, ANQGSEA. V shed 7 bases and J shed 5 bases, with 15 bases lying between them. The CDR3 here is CSAQVGVYQPQHF. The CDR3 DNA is TGCAGCGCCCAAGTGGGGGTGTATCAGCCCCAGCATTTT.

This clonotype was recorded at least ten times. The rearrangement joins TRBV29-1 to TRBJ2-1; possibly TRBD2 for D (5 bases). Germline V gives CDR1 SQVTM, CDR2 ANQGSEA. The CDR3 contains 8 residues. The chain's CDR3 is CSPGEQFF. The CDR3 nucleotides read TGCAGTCCGGGGGAGCAGTTCTTC.

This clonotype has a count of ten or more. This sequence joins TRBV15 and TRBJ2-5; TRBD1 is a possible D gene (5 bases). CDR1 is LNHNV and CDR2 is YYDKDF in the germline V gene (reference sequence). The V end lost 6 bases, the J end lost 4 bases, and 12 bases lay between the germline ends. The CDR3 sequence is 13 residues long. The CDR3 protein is CATREGRVETQYF. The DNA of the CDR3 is TGTGCCACCAGGGAAGGCAGGGTAGAGACCCAGTACTTC. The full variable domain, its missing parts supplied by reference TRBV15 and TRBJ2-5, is DAMVIQNPRYQVTQFGKPVTLSCSQTLNHNVMYWYQQKSSQAPKLLFHYYDKDFNNEADTPDNFQSRRPNTSFCFLDIRSPGLGDTAMYLCATREGRVETQYFGPGTRLLVL.

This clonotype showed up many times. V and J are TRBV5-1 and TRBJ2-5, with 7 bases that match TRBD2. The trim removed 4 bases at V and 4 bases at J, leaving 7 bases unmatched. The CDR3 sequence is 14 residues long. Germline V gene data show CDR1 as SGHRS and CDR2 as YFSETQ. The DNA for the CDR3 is TGCGCCAGCAGCATGGGCGGGAGCTTAGAGACCCAGTACTTC. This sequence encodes CASSMGGSLETQYF.

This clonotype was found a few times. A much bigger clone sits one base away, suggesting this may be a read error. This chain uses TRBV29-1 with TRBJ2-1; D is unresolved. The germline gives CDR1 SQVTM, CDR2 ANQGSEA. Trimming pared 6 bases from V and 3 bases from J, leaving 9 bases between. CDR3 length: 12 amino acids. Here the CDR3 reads CSVSKLYNEQFF. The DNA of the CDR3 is TGCAGCGTATCGAAGCTCTACAATGAGCAGTTCTTC.

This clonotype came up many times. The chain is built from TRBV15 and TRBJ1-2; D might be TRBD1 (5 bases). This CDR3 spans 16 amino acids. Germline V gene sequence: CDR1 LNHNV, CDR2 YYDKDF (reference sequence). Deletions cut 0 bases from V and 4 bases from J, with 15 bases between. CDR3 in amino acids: CATSRDIGGRFYGYTF. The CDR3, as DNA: TGTGCCACCAGCAGAGATATCGGGGGACGGTTCTATGGCTACACCTTC.

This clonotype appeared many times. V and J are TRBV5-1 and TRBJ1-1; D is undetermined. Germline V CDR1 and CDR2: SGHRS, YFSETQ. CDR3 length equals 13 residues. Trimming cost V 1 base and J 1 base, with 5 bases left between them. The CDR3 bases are TGCGCCAGCAGCTTGCGGCAGAACACTGAAGCTTTCTTT. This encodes CASSLRQNTEAFF. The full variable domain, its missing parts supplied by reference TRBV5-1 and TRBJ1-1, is KAGVTQTPRYLIKTRGQQVTLSCSPISGHRSVSWYQQTPGQGLQFLFEYFSETQRNKGNFPGRFSGRQFSNSRSEMNVSTLELGDSALYLCASSLRQNTEAFFGQGTRLTVV.

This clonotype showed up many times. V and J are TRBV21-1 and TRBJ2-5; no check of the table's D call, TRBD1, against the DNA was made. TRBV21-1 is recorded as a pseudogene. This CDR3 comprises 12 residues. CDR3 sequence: CASSPQTGTQYF. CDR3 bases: TGTGCCAGCAGCCCCCAGACAGGCACCCAGTACTTC.

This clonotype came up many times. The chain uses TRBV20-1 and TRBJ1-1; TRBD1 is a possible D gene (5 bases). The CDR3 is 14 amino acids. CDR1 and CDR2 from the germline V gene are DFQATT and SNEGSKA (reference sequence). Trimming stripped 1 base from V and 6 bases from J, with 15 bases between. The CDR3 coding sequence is TGCAGTGCTAGAGTCGGGGACGGTTGGGCTGAAGCTTTCTTT. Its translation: CSARVGDGWAEAFF.

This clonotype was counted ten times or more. CDR3 amino acids: CASSHRDSLNSPLHF. For the CDR3, the DNA is TGTGCCAGCAGCCACCGGGACAGCCTTAATTCACCCCTCCACTTT. The V call is TRBV7-9, the J call TRBJ1-6; 7 bases are a match to TRBD1. Germline V gene data show CDR1 as SEHNR and CDR2 as FQNEAQ (reference sequence). The length of the CDR3 is 15 residues. Trimming cost V 5 bases and J 6 bases; bases outside gene matches: 7. The variable domain in full, with the rest retrieved from reference TRBV7-9 and TRBJ1-6, is DTGVSQNPRHKITKRGQNVTFRCDPISEHNRLYWYRQTLGQGPEFLTYFQNEAQLEKSRLLSDRFSAERPKGSFSTLEIQRTEQGDSAMYLCASSHRDSLNSPLHFGNGTRLTVT.

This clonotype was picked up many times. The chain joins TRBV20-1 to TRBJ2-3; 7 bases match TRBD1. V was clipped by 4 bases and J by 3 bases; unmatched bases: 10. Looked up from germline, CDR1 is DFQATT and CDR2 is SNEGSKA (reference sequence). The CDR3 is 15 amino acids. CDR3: CSANSPDRSTDTQYF. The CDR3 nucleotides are TGCAGTGCTAATTCCCCGGACAGGTCTACAGATACGCAGTATTTT.